The 10 T cell receptor beta chains given below trace back to one sample, sequenced in a study of control samples from healthy donors and cancer patients. Profiling relied on immunoSEQ multiplex PCR, and the TCRdb table lists in-frame clones only, not all of them. The data contain 100,000 to 150,000 clones, around 90% of them singletons. The source material was blood. These receptors came from a man aged 45 to 65 in good health.

This chain links TRBV15 with TRBJ2-7; tentative D call: TRBD2 (5 bases). The ends were cut back, 0 bases at V and 2 bases at J, with 17 bases in the middle. This CDR3 has 17 amino acids. CDR1 and CDR2 (germline): LNHNV, YYDKDF (reference sequence). The CDR3 sequence: CATSRDPARGPAYEQYF. The CDR3 DNA sequence: TGTGCCACCAGCAGAGATCCAGCTCGAGGGCCCGCCTACGAGCAGTACTTC.

This chain joins TRBV19 and TRBJ2-3; 7 bases fit TRBD1. Per germline, CDR1 LNHDA and CDR2 SQIVND (reference sequence). The V gene end was trimmed by 8 bases and the J gene end by 2 bases; junction bases not matched to a gene: 4. The CDR3 runs to 13 residues. As DNA, the CDR3 is TGTGCCAGTGGGGGACAGCTCACAGATACGCAGTATTTT. Translating it yields CASGGQLTDTQYF.

The gene calls are TRBV18 and TRBJ2-7, with 7 bases matching TRBD1. V gave up 2 bases and J gave up 2 bases; unmatched junction bases: 12. Germline values: CDR1 KGHSH, CDR2 LQKENI. There are 17 residues in the CDR3. The CDR3 spells CASSPFPQTGPTYEQYF. In DNA, the CDR3 is TGTGCCAGCTCACCATTCCCCCAGACAGGGCCTACCTACGAGCAGTACTTC. The whole variable domain, filled in from reference TRBV18 and TRBJ2-7, reads NAGVMQNPRHLVRRRGQEARLRCSPMKGHSHVYWYRQLPEEGLKFMVYLQKENIIDESGMPKERFSAEFPKEGPSILRIQQVVRGDSAAYFCASSPFPQTGPTYEQYFGPGTRLTVT.

This rearrangement joins TRBV6-1 to TRBJ1-2; TRBD1 aligns across 8 bases. The CDR3 consists of 16 residues. J was trimmed by 2 bases and V by 2 bases; bases with no gene match: 7. Germline loops: CDR1 MNHNS, CDR2 SASEGT. The DNA of the CDR3 is TGTGCCAGCAGTGAATGGGACAGGCCCCTCAACTATGGCTACACCTTC. As protein: CASSEWDRPLNYGYTF.

The chain employs TRBV6-2 or TRBV6-3 and TRBJ1-1, with 7 bases matching TRBD1. Germline CDR1 is MNHEY and CDR2 is SVGEGT. CDR3 length: 14 residues. J was trimmed by 5 bases and V by 4 bases; bases with no gene match: 7. CDR3 residues: CASSLTETGTEAFF. CDR3 nucleotide sequence: TGTGCCAGCAGTTTGACCGAGACAGGGACTGAAGCTTTCTTT.

V is TRBV30 and J is TRBJ2-5; the match to TRBD1 covers 7 bases. V lost 2 bases and J lost 2; bases outside the gene matches: 2. Germline CDR1 is GTSNPN and CDR2 is SVGIG (reference sequence). The CDR3 spans 13 residues. The CDR3 reads CAWSRDRQETQYF. The CDR3 nucleotides read TGTGCCTGGAGTAGGGACAGACAAGAGACCCAGTACTTC.

This CDR3 is CASSRGGGARGQETQYF. The CDR3 DNA sequence: TGCGCCAGCAGCCGAGGCGGGGGGGCCAGAGGGCAGGAGACCCAGTACTTC. V usage is TRBV4-1 and J usage is TRBJ2-5, with 9 positions matching TRBD2. The CDR3 loop spans 17 amino acids. Germline CDR1 MGHRA, CDR2 YSYEKL. V lost 4 bases to trimming and J lost 5 bases; unmatched junction nucleotides: 14.

This clone was detected a few times. CDR3 region: CASSSTGGFSGYTF. CDR3 nucleotide sequence: TGTGCCAGCAGCTCGACAGGGGGTTTCTCTGGCTACACCTTC. This chain links TRBV7-6 with TRBJ1-2, with 9 bases aligning to TRBD1. With V trimmed by 4 bases and J by 7 bases, 7 bases remained unmatched. CDR3 length equals 14 residues. Germline V gives CDR1 SGHVS, CDR2 FNYEAQ.

The V gene is TRBV29-1, the J gene TRBJ2-5, with 7 positions matching TRBD2. Looked up from germline, CDR1 is SQVTM and CDR2 is ANQGSEA. The V and J ends lost 4 bases and 1 base, in that order; junction bases with no gene match: 0. The CDR3 sequence is 12 residues long. The CDR3 loop reads CSVGLAQETQYF. DNA of the CDR3: TGCAGCGTTGGACTAGCCCAAGAGACCCAGTACTTC.

The CDR3 coding sequence is TGTGCCAGCAGCCGGAACAGGGGGATGAACACTGAAGCTTTCTTT. It yields the protein CASSRNRGMNTEAFF. This rearrangement joins TRBV7-9 to TRBJ1-1; 8 bases agree with TRBD1. Losses at the gene ends were 5 bases for V and 0 bases for J; bases not matched to a gene: 5. Germline lookup yields CDR1 SEHNR and CDR2 FQNEAQ (reference sequence). CDR3 length: 15 amino acids.